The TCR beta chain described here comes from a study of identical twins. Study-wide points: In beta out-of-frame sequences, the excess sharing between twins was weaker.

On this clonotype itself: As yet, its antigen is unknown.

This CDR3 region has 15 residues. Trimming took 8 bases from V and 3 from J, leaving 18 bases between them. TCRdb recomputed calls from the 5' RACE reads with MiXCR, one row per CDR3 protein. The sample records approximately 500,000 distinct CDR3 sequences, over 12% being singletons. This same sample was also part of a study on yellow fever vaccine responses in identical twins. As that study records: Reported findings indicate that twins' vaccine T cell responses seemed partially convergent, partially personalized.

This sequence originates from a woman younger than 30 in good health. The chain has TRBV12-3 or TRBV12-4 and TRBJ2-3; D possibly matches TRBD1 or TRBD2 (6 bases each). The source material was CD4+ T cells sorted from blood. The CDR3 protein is CASRHGGDKTDTQYF. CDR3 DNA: TGTGCCAGCCGCCATGGAGGGGACAAAACAGATACGCAGTATTTT.